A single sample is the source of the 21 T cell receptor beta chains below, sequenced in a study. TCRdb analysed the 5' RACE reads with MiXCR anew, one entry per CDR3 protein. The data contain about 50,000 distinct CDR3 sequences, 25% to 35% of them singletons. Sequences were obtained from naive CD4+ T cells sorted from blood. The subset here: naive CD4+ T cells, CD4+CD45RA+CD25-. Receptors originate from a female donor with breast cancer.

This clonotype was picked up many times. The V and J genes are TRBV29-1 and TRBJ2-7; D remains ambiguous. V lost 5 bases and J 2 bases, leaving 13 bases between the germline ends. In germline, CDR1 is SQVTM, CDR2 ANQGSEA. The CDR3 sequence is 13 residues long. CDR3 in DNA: TGCAGCGTTACAGCAGACCGAGCCTACGAGCAGTACTTC. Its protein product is CSVTADRAYEQYF.

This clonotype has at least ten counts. CDR3 sequence: CASSPGQGKANYGYTF. DNA for the CDR3: TGTGCCAGCAGCCCCGGACAGGGTAAAGCTAACTATGGCTACACCTTC. The genes are TRBV7-3 and TRBJ1-2; 8 bases match TRBD1. The CDR3 length is 16 residues. CDR1 is SGHTA, CDR2 FQGTGA, per germline. J gave up 0 bases and V 5 bases, and 8 bases lay outside the gene matches.

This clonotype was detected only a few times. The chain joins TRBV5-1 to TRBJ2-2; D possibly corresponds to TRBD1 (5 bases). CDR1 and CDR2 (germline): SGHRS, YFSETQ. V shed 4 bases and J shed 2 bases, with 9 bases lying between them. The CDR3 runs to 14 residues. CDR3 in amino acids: CASSLTGNTGELFF. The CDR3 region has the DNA TGCGCCAGCAGCCTAACAGGAAACACCGGGGAGCTGTTTTTT. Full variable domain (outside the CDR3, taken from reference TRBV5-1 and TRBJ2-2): KAGVTQTPRYLIKTRGQQVTLSCSPISGHRSVSWYQQTPGQGLQFLFEYFSETQRNKGNFPGRFSGRQFSNSRSEMNVSTLELGDSALYLCASSLTGNTGELFFGEGSRLTVL.

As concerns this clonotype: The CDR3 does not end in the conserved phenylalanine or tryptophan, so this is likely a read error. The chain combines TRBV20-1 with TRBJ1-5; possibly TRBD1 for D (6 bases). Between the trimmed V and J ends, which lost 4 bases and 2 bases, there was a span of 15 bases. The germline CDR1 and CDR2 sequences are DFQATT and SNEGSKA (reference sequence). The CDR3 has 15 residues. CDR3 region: CSATRGKVGNQPQHL. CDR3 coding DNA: TGCAGTGCTACCAGGGGAAAAGTGGGCAATCAGCCCCAGCATCTT.

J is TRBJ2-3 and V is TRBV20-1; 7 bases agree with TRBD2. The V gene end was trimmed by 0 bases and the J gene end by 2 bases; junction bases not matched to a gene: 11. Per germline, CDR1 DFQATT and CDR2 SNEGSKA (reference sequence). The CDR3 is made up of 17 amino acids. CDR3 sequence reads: CSARDPRASGNTDTQYF. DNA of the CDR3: TGCAGTGCTAGAGACCCCAGAGCTAGCGGCAACACAGATACGCAGTATTTT.

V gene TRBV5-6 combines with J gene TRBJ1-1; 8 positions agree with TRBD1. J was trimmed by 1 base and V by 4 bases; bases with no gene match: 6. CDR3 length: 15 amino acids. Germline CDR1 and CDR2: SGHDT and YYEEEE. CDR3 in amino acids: CASSNPQGENTEAFF. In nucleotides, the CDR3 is TGTGCCAGCAGCAACCCACAGGGGGAGAACACTGAAGCTTTCTTT.

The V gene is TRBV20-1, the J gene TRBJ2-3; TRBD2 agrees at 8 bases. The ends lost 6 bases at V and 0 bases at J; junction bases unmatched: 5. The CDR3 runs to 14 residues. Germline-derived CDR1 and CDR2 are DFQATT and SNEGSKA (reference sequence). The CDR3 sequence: CSAGRLASTDTQYF. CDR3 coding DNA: TGCAGTGCGGGAAGACTAGCGAGCACAGATACGCAGTATTTT.

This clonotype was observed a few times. CDR3 loop: CASFGGTASGGARDTQYF. CDR3 DNA: TGTGCCAGCTTCGGTGGGACCGCTAGCGGGGGGGCACGAGATACGCAGTATTTT. The rearrangement uses TRBV6-1 and TRBJ2-3; 12 positions match TRBD2. Trimming cost V 8 bases and J 5 bases; bases outside gene matches: 17. This CDR3 region has 18 residues. Germline V lookup: CDR1 MNHNS, CDR2 SASEGT.

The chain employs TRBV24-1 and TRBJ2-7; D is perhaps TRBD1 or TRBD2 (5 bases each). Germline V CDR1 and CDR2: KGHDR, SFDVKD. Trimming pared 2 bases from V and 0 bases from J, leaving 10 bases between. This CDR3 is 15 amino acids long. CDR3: CATSDSGRSSYEQYF. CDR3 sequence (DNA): TGTGCCACCAGTGATTCGGGACGGTCCTCCTACGAGCAGTACTTC.

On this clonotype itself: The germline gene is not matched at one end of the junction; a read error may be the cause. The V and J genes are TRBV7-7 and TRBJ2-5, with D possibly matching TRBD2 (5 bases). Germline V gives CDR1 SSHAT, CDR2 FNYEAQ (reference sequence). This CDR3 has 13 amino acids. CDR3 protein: CASSLDAGETQYF. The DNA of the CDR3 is TGTGCTAGCAGCCTGGACGCGGGCGAGACCCAGTACTTC.

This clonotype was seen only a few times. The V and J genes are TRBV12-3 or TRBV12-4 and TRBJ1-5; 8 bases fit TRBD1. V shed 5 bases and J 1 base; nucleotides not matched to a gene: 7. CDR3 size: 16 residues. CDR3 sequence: CASSQNRGGSNQPQHF. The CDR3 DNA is TGTGCCAGCAGTCAGAACAGGGGGGGGAGCAATCAGCCCCAGCATTTT.

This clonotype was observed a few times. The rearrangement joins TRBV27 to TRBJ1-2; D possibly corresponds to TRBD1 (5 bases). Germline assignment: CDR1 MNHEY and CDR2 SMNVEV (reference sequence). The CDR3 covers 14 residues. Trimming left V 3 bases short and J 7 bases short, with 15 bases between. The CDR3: CASSLYQGSGGYTF. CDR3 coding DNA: TGTGCCAGCAGTTTGTACCAGGGTTCAGGTGGCTACACCTTC.

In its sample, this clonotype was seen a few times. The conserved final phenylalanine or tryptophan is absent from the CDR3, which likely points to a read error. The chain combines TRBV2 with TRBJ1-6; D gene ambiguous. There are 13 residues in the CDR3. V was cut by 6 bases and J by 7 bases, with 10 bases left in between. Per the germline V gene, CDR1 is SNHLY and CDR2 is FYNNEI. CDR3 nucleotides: TGTGCCAGCAGAGGGTTTAGGAATTCACCCCTCCACCTT. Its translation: CASRGFRNSPLHL.

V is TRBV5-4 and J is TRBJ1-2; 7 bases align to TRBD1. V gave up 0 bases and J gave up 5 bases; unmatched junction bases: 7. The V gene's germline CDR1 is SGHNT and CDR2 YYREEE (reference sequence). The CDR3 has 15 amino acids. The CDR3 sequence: CASSLAGMTGYGYTF. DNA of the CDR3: TGTGCCAGCAGCTTGGCTGGTATGACAGGGTATGGCTACACCTTC. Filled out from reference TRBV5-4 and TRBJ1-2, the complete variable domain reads ETGVTQSPTHLIKTRGQQVTLRCSSQSGHNTVSWYQQALGQGPQFIFQYYREEENGRGNFPPRFSGLQFPNYSSELNVNALELDDSALYLCASSLAGMTGYGYTFGSGTRLTVV.

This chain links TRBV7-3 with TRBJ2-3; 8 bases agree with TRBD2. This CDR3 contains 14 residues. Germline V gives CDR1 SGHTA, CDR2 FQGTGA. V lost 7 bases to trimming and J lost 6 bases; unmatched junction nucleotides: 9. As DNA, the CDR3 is TGTGCCAGCAAACGCGGTAGCGGGGAGGATACGCAGTATTTT. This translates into CASKRGSGEDTQYF.

CDR3: CSAMGLAGRGTDTQYF. CDR3 DNA: TGCAGTGCTATGGGACTAGCGGGACGAGGCACAGATACGCAGTATTTT. The chain has TRBV20-1 and TRBJ2-3; 13 bases fit TRBD2. CDR3 size: 16 residues. V shed 4 bases and J 1 base; nucleotides not matched to a gene: 5. Germline loops: CDR1 DFQATT, CDR2 SNEGSKA (reference sequence).

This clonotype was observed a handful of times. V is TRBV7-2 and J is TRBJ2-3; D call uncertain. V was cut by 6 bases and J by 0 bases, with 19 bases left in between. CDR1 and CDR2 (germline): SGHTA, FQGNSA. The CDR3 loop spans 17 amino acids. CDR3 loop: CASSLTFEQESTDTQYF. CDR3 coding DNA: TGTGCCAGCAGTCTAACCTTTGAGCAGGAAAGCACAGATACGCAGTATTTT.

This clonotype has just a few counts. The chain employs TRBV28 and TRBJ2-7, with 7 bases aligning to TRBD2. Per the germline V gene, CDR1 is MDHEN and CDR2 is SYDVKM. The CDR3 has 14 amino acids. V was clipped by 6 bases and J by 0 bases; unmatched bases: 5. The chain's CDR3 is CASRTSATSYEQYF. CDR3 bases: TGTGCCAGCAGAACTAGCGCCACCTCCTACGAGCAGTACTTC. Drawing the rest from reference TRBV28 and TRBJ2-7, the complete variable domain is DVKVTQSSRYLVKRTGEKVFLECVQDMDHENMFWYRQDPGLGLRLIYFSYDVKMKEKGDIPEGYSVSREKKERFSLILESASTNQTSMYLCASRTSATSYEQYFGPGTRLTVT.

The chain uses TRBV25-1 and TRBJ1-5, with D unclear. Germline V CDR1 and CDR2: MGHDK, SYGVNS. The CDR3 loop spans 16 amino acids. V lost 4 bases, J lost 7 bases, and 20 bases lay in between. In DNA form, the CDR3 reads TGTGCCAGCAGTGGGACGTATAACGGTAGTTGGCAGCCCCAGCATTTT. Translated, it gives CASSGTYNGSWQPQHF.

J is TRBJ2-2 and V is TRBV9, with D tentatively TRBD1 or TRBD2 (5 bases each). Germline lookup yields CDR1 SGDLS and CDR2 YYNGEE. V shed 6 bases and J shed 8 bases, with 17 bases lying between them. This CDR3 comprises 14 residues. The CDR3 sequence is CASTRDPRSGELFF. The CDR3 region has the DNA TGTGCCAGCACACGGGACCCTCGCTCAGGGGAGCTGTTTTTT.

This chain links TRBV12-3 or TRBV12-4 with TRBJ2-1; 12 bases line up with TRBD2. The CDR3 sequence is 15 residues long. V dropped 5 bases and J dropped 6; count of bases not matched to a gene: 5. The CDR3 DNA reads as TGTGCCAGCAGTCGAGCTAGCGGGGGGGCCAATGAGCAGTTCTTC. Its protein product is CASSRASGGANEQFF.